These 10 T cell receptor beta chains were all obtained from the same sample, sequenced in a study of T cell responses to AZD1222 COVID-19 vaccine. Here immunoSEQ multiplex PCR was the method, and the copy in TCRdb shows in-frame clones only, minus some. The sample records some 120,000 clones, under 90% being singletons. The sample consisted of peripheral blood, taken on day 0 of AZD1222 vaccination. The receptors stem from an adult in good health.

In its sample, this clone was seen once. This chain links TRBV6-6 with TRBJ1-2; no definite D call. Trimming pared 2 bases from V and 6 bases from J, leaving 16 bases between. There are 15 residues in the CDR3. Per germline, CDR1 MNHNY and CDR2 SVGAGI (reference sequence). The CDR3 sequence: CASSYQDPAIHGYTF. The CDR3, as DNA: TGTGCCAGCAGTTACCAAGATCCCGCGATCCATGGCTACACCTTC.

This clone came up a few times. The V and J genes are TRBV28 and TRBJ1-5; D remains unclear. CDR3 length: 12 residues. The V and J ends lost 0 bases and 8 bases respectively, with 5 bases between them. CDR1 is MDHEN and CDR2 is SYDVKM in the germline V gene. CDR3 residues: CASSLWVKPQHF. The CDR3 region has the DNA TGTGCCAGCAGTTTATGGGTAAAGCCCCAGCATTTT.

The chain couples TRBV6-4 to TRBJ2-7; possibly TRBD1 or TRBD2 for D (6 bases each). Germline V gene data show CDR1 as MRHNA and CDR2 as SNTAGT. CDR3 length equals 11 residues. V lost 6 bases, J lost 6 bases, and 9 bases lay in between. CDR3 DNA sequence: TGTGCCAGCAGCGGAGGGGGCGAGCAGTACTTC. Translation gives CASSGGGEQYF.

The J gene is TRBJ1-6, the V gene TRBV27; D gene uncertain. Trimming left V 8 bases short and J 7 bases short, with 15 bases between. Germline V gene lookup returns CDR1 MNHEY and CDR2 SMNVEV (reference sequence). This CDR3 is built from 14 residues. CDR3 residues: CASHEKVGNSPLHF. The CDR3 region has the DNA TGTGCCAGCCACGAAAAGGTTGGGAATTCACCCCTCCACTTT.

The J gene is TRBJ1-4, the V gene TRBV5-8; TRBD1 might be the D (6 bases). V was cut by 4 bases and J by 8 bases, with 15 bases left in between. There are 14 residues in the CDR3. Germline V gene data show CDR1 as SGHTS and CDR2 as YDEGEE. CDR3 sequence: CASSTGGGEEKLFF. The CDR3 DNA follows: TGTGCCAGCAGCACTGGAGGGGGAGAGGAAAAACTGTTTTTT.

The chain carries TRBV2 and TRBJ1-3, with TRBD1 as a possible D gene (5 bases). This CDR3 region has 14 residues. V was shortened by 8 bases and J by 4 bases, with 15 bases between the two germline ends. Germline assignment: CDR1 SNHLY and CDR2 FYNNEI. The CDR3 region has the DNA TGTGCCAGCTGGACCGGGACCCGCGGAAACACCATATATTTT. Amino acid sequence: CASWTGTRGNTIYF.

Comment on this clone: The same CDR3 is also encoded by other DNA sequences in this sample. The chain recombines TRBV4-1 with TRBJ1-6; a possible D gene is TRBD1 (6 bases). Germline V lookup: CDR1 MGHRA, CDR2 YSYEKL. This CDR3 is 16 amino acids long. V was clipped by 3 bases and J by 8 bases, with 17 bases between them. The CDR3 here is CASSQGIRGRDSPLHF. The CDR3 region has the DNA TGCGCCAGCAGCCAGGGAATACGGGGGCGGGATTCACCCCTCCACTTT.

The gene calls are TRBV6-5 and TRBJ2-7; a weak D match, TRBD1 (5 bases). The CDR3 is 13 amino acids. The germline V gene has CDR1 MNHEY and CDR2 SVGAGI. V was trimmed by 10 bases and J by 3 bases, leaving 16 bases between them. The CDR3 DNA follows: TGTGCCATCGTCGACAGTACGCTCTACGAGCAGTACTTC. Its protein product is CAIVDSTLYEQYF.

The gene calls are TRBV28 and TRBJ1-6, with TRBD1 matching 8 bases. This CDR3 spans 18 amino acids. The trim removed 8 bases at V and 1 base at J, leaving 13 bases unmatched. Looked up from germline, CDR1 is MDHEN and CDR2 is SYDVKM. CDR3 in amino acids: CASGQAGGEISYNSPLHF. DNA for the CDR3: TGTGCCAGCGGTCAGGCAGGGGGCGAGATTTCCTATAATTCACCCCTCCACTTT.

This rearrangement joins TRBV7-8 to TRBJ2-3; 9 positions match TRBD2. This CDR3 has 18 residues. V shed 5 bases and J 5 bases; nucleotides not matched to a gene: 17. Germline V gives CDR1 SGHVS, CDR2 FQNEAQ. CDR3 loop: CASSPYRVVAGVRDTQYF. CDR3 nucleotides: TGTGCCAGCAGCCCCTATAGGGTAGTAGCGGGAGTGAGAGATACGCAGTATTTT.